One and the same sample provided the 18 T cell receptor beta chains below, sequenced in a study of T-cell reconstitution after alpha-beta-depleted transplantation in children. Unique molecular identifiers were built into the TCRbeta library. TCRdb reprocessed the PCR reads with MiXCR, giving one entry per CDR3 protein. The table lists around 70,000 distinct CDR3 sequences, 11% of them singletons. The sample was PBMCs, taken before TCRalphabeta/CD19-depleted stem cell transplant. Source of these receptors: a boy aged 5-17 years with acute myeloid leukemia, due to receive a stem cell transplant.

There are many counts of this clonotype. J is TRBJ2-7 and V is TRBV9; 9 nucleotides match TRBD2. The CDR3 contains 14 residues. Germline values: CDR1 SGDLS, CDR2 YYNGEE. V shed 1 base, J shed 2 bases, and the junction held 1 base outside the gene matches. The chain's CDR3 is CASSVLAGTYEQYF. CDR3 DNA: TGTGCCAGCAGCGTACTAGCGGGAACCTACGAGCAGTACTTC.

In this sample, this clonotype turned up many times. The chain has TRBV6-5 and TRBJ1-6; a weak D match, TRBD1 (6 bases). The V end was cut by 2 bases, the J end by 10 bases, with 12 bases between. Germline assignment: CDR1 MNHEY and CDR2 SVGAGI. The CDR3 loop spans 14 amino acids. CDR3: CASSYGQGNSPLHF. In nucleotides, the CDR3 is TGTGCCAGCAGTTACGGTCAGGGGAACTCACCCCTCCACTTT.

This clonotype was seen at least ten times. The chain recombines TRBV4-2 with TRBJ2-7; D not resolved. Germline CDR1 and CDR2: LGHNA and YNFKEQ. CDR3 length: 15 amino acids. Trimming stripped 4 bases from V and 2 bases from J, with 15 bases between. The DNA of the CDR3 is TGTGCCAGCAGCCCTGAACCGACACACACCTACGAGCAGTACTTC. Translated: CASSPEPTHTYEQYF.

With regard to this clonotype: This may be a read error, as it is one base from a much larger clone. CDR3 in DNA: TGTGCCAGCAGCCAAGGAGACGGGTGGGAGACCCAGTACTTC. Translation: CASSQGDGWETQYF. The V call is TRBV4-2, the J call TRBJ2-5; no clear D. Germline values: CDR1 LGHNA, CDR2 YNFKEQ. The CDR3 contains 14 residues. V dropped 1 base and J dropped 5 bases, with 11 bases sitting between them.

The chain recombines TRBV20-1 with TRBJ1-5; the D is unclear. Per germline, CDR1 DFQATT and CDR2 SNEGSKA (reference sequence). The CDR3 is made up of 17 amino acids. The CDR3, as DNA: TGCTGCGCCCCCAAACAAGGAGGGAGTGGATTAGATCAGCCCCAGCATTTT. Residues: CCAPKQGGSGLDQPQHF.

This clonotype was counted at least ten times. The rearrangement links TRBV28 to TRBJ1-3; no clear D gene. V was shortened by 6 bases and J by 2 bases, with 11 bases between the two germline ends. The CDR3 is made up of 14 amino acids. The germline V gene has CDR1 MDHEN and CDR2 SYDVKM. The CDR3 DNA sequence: TGTGCCAGCAGGGAAGGGTGGACTGGAAACACCATATATTTT. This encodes CASREGWTGNTIYF.

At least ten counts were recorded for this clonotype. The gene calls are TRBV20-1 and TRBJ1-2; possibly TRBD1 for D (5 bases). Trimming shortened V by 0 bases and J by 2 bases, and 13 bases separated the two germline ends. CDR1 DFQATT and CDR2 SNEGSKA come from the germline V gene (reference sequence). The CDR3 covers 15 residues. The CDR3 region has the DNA TGCAGTGCTAGAGATTCGTCCGCAGGGAACTATGGCTACACCTTC. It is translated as CSARDSSAGNYGYTF.

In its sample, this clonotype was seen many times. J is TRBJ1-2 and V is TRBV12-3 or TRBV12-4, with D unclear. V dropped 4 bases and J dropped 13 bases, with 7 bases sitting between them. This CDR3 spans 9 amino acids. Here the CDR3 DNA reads TGTGCCAGCAGTTCTCCCCCCACCTTC. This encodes CASSSPPTF.

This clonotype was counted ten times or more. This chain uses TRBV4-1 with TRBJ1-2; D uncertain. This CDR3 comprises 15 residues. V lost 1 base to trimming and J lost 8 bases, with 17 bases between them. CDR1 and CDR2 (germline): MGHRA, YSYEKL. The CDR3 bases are TGCGCCAGCAGCCAAGTTGGGCTAGGCCCGGGCGGCTACACCTTC. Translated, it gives CASSQVGLGPGGYTF.

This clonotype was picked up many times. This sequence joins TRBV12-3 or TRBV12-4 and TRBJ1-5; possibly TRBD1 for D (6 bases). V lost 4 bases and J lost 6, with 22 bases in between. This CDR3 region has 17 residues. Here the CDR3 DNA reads TGTGCCAGCAGTTACGTGGGGGTCAGGGGTTTGCGTCAGCCCCAGCATTTT. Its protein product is CASSYVGVRGLRQPQHF.

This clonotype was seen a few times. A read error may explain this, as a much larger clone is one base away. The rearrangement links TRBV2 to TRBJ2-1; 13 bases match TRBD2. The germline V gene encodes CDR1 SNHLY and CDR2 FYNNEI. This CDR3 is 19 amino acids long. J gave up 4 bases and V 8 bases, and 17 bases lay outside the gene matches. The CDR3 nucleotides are TGTGCCAGCTGTCCCGGGACTAGCGGGAAAGCAGGCAGGTACAATGAGCAGTTCTTC. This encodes CASCPGTSGKAGRYNEQFF.

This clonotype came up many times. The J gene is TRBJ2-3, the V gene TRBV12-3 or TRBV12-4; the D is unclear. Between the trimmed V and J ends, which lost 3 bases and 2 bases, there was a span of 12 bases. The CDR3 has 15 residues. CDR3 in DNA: TGTGCCAGCAGTTTGGGAAAGCCTAACACAGATACGCAGTATTTT. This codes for CASSLGKPNTDTQYF.

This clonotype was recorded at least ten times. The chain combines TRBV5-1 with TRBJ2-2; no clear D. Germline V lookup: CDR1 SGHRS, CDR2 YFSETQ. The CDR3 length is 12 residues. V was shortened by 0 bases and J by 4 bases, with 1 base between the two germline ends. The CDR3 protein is CASSLATGELFF. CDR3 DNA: TGCGCCAGCAGCTTGGCCACCGGGGAGCTGTTTTTT.

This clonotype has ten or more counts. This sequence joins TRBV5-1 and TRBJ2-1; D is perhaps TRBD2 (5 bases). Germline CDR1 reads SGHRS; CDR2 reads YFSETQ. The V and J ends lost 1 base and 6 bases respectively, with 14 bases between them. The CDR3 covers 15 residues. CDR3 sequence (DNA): TGCGCCAGCAGCTTGATGGCTAGCAAAGGCAATGAGCAGTTCTTC. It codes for CASSLMASKGNEQFF. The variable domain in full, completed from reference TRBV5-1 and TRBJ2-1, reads KAGVTQTPRYLIKTRGQQVTLSCSPISGHRSVSWYQQTPGQGLQFLFEYFSETQRNKGNFPGRFSGRQFSNSRSEMNVSTLELGDSALYLCASSLMASKGNEQFFGPGTRLTVL.

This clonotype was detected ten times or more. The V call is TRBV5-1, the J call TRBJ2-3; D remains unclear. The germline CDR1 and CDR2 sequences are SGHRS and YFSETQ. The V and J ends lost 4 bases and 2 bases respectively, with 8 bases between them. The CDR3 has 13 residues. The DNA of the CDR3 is TGCGCCAGCAGCATGGGGATCACAGATACGCAGTATTTT. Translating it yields CASSMGITDTQYF.

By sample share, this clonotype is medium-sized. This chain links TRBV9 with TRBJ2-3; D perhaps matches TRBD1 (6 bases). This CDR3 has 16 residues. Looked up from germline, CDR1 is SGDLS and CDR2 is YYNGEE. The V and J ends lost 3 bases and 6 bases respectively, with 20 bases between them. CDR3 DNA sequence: TGTGCCAGCAGCGCGGACCCTTGGGGGCTCTACGATACGCAGTATTTT. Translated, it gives CASSADPWGLYDTQYF.

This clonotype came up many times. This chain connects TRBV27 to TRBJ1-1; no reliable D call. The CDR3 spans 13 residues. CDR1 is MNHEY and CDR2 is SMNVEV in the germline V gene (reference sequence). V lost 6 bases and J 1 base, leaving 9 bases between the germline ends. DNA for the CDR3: TGTGCCAGCAGGGTAGGGCCGAACACTGAAGCTTTCTTT. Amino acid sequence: CASRVGPNTEAFF.

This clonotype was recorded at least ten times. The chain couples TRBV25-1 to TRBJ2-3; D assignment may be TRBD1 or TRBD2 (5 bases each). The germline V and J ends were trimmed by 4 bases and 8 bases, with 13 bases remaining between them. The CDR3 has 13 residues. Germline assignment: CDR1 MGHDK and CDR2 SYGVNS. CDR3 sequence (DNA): TGTGCCAGCAGTGTCGGGGCCCAGCCTACGCAGTATTTT. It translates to CASSVGAQPTQYF.